One and the same sample provided the 20 T cell receptor beta chains below, sequenced in a study of blood T cell repertoires in COVID-19. Produced via immunoSEQ multiplex PCR; TCRdb's table is partial and in-frame only. The sample has some 490,000 clones; approximately 86% are singletons. The sequenced material came from PBMCs or T cells enriched from blood (not recorded which). The receptors were gathered from a woman in her sixties who had recovered from COVID-19.

This chain links TRBV5-1 with TRBJ1-2; 7 bases agree with TRBD1. J gave up 4 bases and V 5 bases, and 14 bases lay outside the gene matches. This CDR3 region has 16 residues. Germline CDR1 is SGHRS and CDR2 is YFSETQ. The CDR3 region is CASSLTGQAGPYGYTF. The CDR3 DNA follows: TGCGCCAGCAGTTTAACCGGACAGGCGGGTCCCTATGGCTACACCTTC.

The V and J genes are TRBV11-2 and TRBJ1-1; 8 nucleotides align to TRBD1. The CDR3 has 14 amino acids. J lost 5 bases, V lost 1 base, and 3 bases had no gene match. The germline CDR1 and CDR2 sequences are SGHAT and FQNNGV. CDR3 DNA sequence: TGTGCCAGCAGCTTAGTCCGGACAGGGACTGAAGCTTTCTTT. This encodes CASSLVRTGTEAFF.

The chain couples TRBV10-3 to TRBJ1-5, with TRBD1 matching over 12 bases. Germline V CDR1 and CDR2: ENHRY, SYGVKD. CDR3 length: 15 residues. Trimming took 4 bases from V and 4 from J; bases not matched to a gene: 2. CDR3 coding DNA: TGTGCCATCAGTGGGGACAGGGGGCTTAATCAGCCCCAGCATTTT. The encoded protein is CAISGDRGLNQPQHF.

This chain uses TRBV24-1 with TRBJ2-7; possibly TRBD2 for D (5 bases). This CDR3 has 13 amino acids. V was cut by 1 base and J by 7 bases, with 10 bases left in between. In germline, CDR1 is KGHDR, CDR2 SFDVKD. This chain's CDR3 is CATSDLLGREQYF. The CDR3 DNA reads as TGTGCCACCAGTGATTTACTAGGCCGGGAGCAGTACTTC.

The rearrangement uses TRBV6-5 and TRBJ2-3, with 9 bases lining up with TRBD1. The trim removed 6 bases at V and 3 bases at J, leaving 7 bases unmatched. Per germline, CDR1 MNHEY and CDR2 SVGAGI. The CDR3 is 15 residues long. The CDR3 region has the DNA TGTGCCAGCAGGGCCGGGACAGGGTTAACAGATACGCAGTATTTT. The encoded protein is CASRAGTGLTDTQYF.

For this clone: Distinct nucleotide sequences in the sample also encode this CDR3. The V call is TRBV30, the J call TRBJ1-6; D is possibly TRBD1 (6 bases). The CDR3 extends over 15 amino acids. Germline CDR1 GTSNPN, CDR2 SVGIG (reference sequence). V was trimmed by 0 bases and J by 7 bases, leaving 13 bases between them. CDR3 protein: CAWSVGGRGNSPLHF. The CDR3 DNA reads TGTGCCTGGAGTGTAGGAGGCAGGGGAAATTCACCCCTCCACTTT.

This chain connects TRBV29-1 to TRBJ1-3, with 9 bases fitting TRBD1. With V trimmed by 4 bases and J by 2 bases, 0 bases remained unmatched. The CDR3 sequence is 13 residues long. CDR1 is SQVTM and CDR2 is ANQGSEA in the germline V gene. The CDR3 sequence is CSVGDRAGNTIYF. The DNA for the CDR3 is TGCAGCGTTGGGGACAGGGCTGGAAACACCATATATTTT.

This rearrangement joins TRBV3-1 (or the pseudogene TRBV3-2) to TRBJ2-7, with D possibly TRBD2 on 6 matching bases. Germline-derived CDR1 and CDR2 are LGHDT and YNNKEL (reference sequence). Trimming left V 1 base short and J 6 bases short, with 13 bases between. CDR3 length equals 14 residues. In DNA form, the CDR3 reads TGTGCCAGCAGCCAAGTAGAACTAGCAGGCGAGCAGTACTTC. The encoded protein is CASSQVELAGEQYF.

The V gene is TRBV24-1, the J gene TRBJ2-3, with D tentatively TRBD2 (7 bases). The V end was cut by 3 bases, the J end by 0 bases, with 12 bases between. This CDR3 comprises 16 residues. The germline V gene encodes CDR1 KGHDR and CDR2 SFDVKD. CDR3 protein: CATSDAGATSTDTQYF. Written as DNA, the CDR3 is TGTGCCACCAGTGATGCGGGGGCTACTAGCACAGATACGCAGTATTTT.

CDR3 protein: CASSPDRGLTGELFF. The CDR3 DNA sequence: TGCGCCAGCAGCCCGGACAGGGGGCTCACCGGGGAGCTGTTTTTT. V gene TRBV5-1 combines with J gene TRBJ2-2, with 11 positions matching TRBD1. CDR1 and CDR2 (germline): SGHRS, YFSETQ. The junction had 3 bases not matched to a gene; V was cut back by 4 bases and J by 4 bases. The CDR3 length is 15 residues.

This chain joins TRBV6-5 and TRBJ2-5; 9 nucleotides align to TRBD2. In germline, CDR1 is MNHEY, CDR2 SVGAGI. The trim removed 6 bases at V and 6 bases at J, leaving 11 bases unmatched. The CDR3 spans 15 residues. CDR3 DNA: TGTGCCAGCAGCGGGCTAGCGGGGTTTCAAAAGACCCAGTACTTC. Translating it yields CASSGLAGFQKTQYF.

The chain links TRBV24-1 to TRBJ2-5, with 8 bases aligning to TRBD2. CDR3 length equals 15 residues. Germline V gives CDR1 KGHDR, CDR2 SFDVKD. Trimming cost V 4 bases and J 1 base; bases outside gene matches: 4. CDR3 nucleotide sequence: TGTGCCACCAGTGACCAGCGGGGGCCCCAAGAGACCCAGTACTTC. This encodes CATSDQRGPQETQYF.

This sequence joins TRBV4-1 and TRBJ2-1; 13 bases match TRBD2. Germline CDR1 reads MGHRA; CDR2 reads YSYEKL. Trimming at V came to 0 bases and at J to 4 bases, leaving 6 bases not matched to a gene. The CDR3 length is 18 residues. CDR3 protein: CASSQDPPLAGGYNEQFF. The CDR3 region has the DNA TGCGCCAGCAGCCAAGACCCTCCACTAGCGGGGGGGTACAATGAGCAGTTCTTC.

This clone came up a few times. The chain has TRBV18 and TRBJ1-5; 9 bases agree with TRBD1. The CDR3 length is 16 residues. J was trimmed by 6 bases and V by 2 bases; bases with no gene match: 8. Germline CDR1 KGHSH, CDR2 LQKENI. CDR3 sequence: CASSPVGGQGGQPQHF. CDR3 DNA sequence: TGTGCCAGCTCACCAGTTGGGGGACAGGGAGGTCAGCCCCAGCATTTT.

The chain combines TRBV9 with TRBJ2-7, with a tentative D call TRBD2 (7 bases). Trimming stripped 0 bases from V and 2 bases from J, with 18 bases between. This CDR3 is 17 amino acids long. CDR1 and CDR2 from the germline V gene are SGDLS and YYNGEE. This CDR3 is CASSVGGGGTAPYEQYF. The CDR3 DNA is TGTGCCAGCAGCGTAGGAGGGGGGGGGACTGCACCCTACGAGCAGTACTTC.

The CDR3 is CASSQVGSLAGNTEAFF. CDR3 bases: TGTGCCAGCAGCCAAGTGGGAAGCCTTGCGGGGAACACTGAAGCTTTCTTT. The gene calls are TRBV3-1 (or the pseudogene TRBV3-2) and TRBJ1-1, with D unclear. The germline V gene encodes CDR1 LGHDT and CDR2 YNNKEL (reference sequence). V was pared by 1 base and J by 1 base, with 16 bases between. The length of the CDR3 is 17 residues.

The chain employs TRBV6-5 and TRBJ1-1; no definite D call. Germline V CDR1 and CDR2: MNHEY, SVGAGI. The ends were cut back, 2 bases at V and 8 bases at J, with 9 bases in the middle. This CDR3 has 12 residues. The CDR3 loop is CASSYMGREAFF. CDR3 bases: TGTGCCAGCAGTTACATGGGGAGAGAAGCTTTCTTT.

The CDR3 loop reads CASRPTGGATDTQYF. DNA of the CDR3: TGTGCCAGCAGGCCGACAGGGGGCGCGACAGATACGCAGTATTTT. The rearrangement links TRBV27 to TRBJ2-3, with 10 bases aligning to TRBD1. This CDR3 is 15 amino acids long. Trimming cost V 6 bases and J 3 bases; bases outside gene matches: 6. Germline values: CDR1 MNHEY, CDR2 SMNVEV (reference sequence).

CDR3 sequence: CASSLGGTSTDTQYF. As DNA, the CDR3 is TGCGCCAGCAGCCTAGGGGGCACGAGCACAGATACGCAGTATTTT. The gene calls are TRBV4-1 and TRBJ2-3; 7 bases line up with TRBD1. After removal of 4 bases from V and 0 bases from J, the junction contained 4 bases not matched to a gene. Per the germline V gene, CDR1 is MGHRA and CDR2 is YSYEKL. The CDR3 loop spans 15 amino acids.

The chain couples TRBV4-1 to TRBJ2-2, with D perhaps TRBD2 (6 bases). The CDR3 is made up of 19 amino acids. The V gene lost 4 bases and the J gene lost 3 bases, with 24 bases spanning the gap. Germline CDR1 MGHRA, CDR2 YSYEKL. The CDR3 loop is CASSPISAVGAGYTGELFF. The CDR3 coding sequence is TGCGCCAGCAGCCCCATTAGCGCCGTAGGGGCGGGATACACCGGGGAGCTGTTTTTT.